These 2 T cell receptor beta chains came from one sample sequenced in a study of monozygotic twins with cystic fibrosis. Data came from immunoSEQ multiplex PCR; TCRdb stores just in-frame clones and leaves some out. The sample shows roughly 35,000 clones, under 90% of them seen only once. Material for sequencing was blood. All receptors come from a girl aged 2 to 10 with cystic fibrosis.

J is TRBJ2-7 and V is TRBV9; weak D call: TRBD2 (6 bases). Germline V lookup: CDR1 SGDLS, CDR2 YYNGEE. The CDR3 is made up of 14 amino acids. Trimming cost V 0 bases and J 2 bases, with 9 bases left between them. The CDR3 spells CASSVGDLPYEQYF. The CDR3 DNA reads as TGTGCCAGCAGCGTAGGGGACTTACCCTACGAGCAGTACTTC.

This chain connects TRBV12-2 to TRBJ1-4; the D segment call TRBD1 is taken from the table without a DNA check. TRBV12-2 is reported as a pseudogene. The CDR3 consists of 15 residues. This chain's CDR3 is CASRLPGQGGEKLFF. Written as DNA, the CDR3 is TGTGCAAGTCGCTTACCAGGACAGGGGGGAGAAAAACTGTTTTTT.